This TCR beta chain was sequenced for a study of T cells after yellow fever vaccination. For the study at large: Where fractions had low cell numbers, libraries were prepared from them with the SMART-Seq v4 Ultra Low Input RNA kit.

This clonotype was counted a few times. One entry per CDR3 protein results from TCRdb running MiXCR on the 5' RACE reads. This table holds about 210,000 distinct CDR3 sequences, over 6.5% found once. This CDR3 comprises 12 residues. Between the trimmed V and J ends, which lost 2 bases and 7 bases, there was a span of 9 bases. Germline values: CDR1 MNHNS, CDR2 SASEGT. The genes are TRBV6-1 and TRBJ2-7, with unresolved D. Sample: CD4+ T cells sorted from PBMCs, taken on the day of the yellow fever booster vaccination. This TCR was sampled from a man aged 25 to 40 who received the YFV17D yellow fever vaccine. The CDR3 sequence is CASSEQAYEQYF. As DNA, the CDR3 is TGTGCCAGCAGTGAACAGGCTTATGAGCAGTACTTC.